These T cell receptor beta chains were read from a single sample in a study of vaccination effects on CD4 cells after COVID-19. TCRdb keeps only in-frame clones here, not all; method: immunoSEQ multiplex PCR. Among approximately 76,000 clones listed, around 78% were seen once. For these TCRs, the target antigens are not known. The material sequenced was CD4+ T cells from PBMCs cultured with SARS-CoV-2 spike peptides, taken before COVID-19 vaccination. The origin of the receptors is a human donor who received a COVID-19 vaccine. Each CDR3 is given with its conserved first and last residue. The D gene is left open where the match is weak. The listing skips clone size in some rows; elsewhere it reads once, few, many or a size class.

V	size	D	J	DNA	CDR3
TRBV10-2	NA	NA	TRBJ2-1	TGCGCCAGCAGTGATTTAGGCAGGGAGCAGTTCTTC	CASSDLGREQFF
TRBV4-3	once	NA	TRBJ2-1	TGCGCCAGCAGCCAAGACCCAGGGGGGAATGAGCAGTTCTTC	CASSQDPGGNEQFF
TRBV7-3	NA	TRBD2	TRBJ2-3	TGTGCCAGCAGCACCTCAAGCGGGGGGGCCTTGGGTACGCAGTATTTT	CASSTSSGGALGTQYF
TRBV6-6	NA	NA	TRBJ1-5	TGTGCCAGCAGTCCTACCCAGGGTCATCAGCCCCAGCATTTT	CASSPTQGHQPQHF
TRBV5-1	NA	NA	TRBJ2-3	TGCGCCAGCAGAAAAGGTTCAGGCACAGATACGCAGTATTTT	CASRKGSGTDTQYF
TRBV30	few	TRBD1	TRBJ1-2	TGTGCCTGGAGTGTCTTCAGGACAGGGATACGCTACACCTTC	CAWSVFRTGIRYTF
TRBV20-1	NA	NA	TRBJ2-1	TGCAGTGCTAGAGGGGTCAATGAGCAGTTCTTC	CSARGVNEQFF
TRBV6-5	once	NA	TRBJ1-3	TGTGCCAGCAGTTCCCCGGGCGGTGGAAACACCATATATTTT	CASSSPGGGNTIYF
TRBV24-1	NA	TRBD1	TRBJ2-1	TGTGCCACCAGTGATTCCGGGACAGGGGGCGATGAGCAGTTCTTC	CATSDSGTGGDEQFF
TRBV19	NA	NA	TRBJ1-6	TGTGCCAGTAGTATAGAGGAGGGAAGTAATTCACCCCTCCACTTT	CASSIEEGSNSPLHF
TRBV5-1	NA	TRBD1	TRBJ1-4	TGCGCCAGCGGTGGACAGGGTGGTAATGAAAAACTGTTTTTT	CASGGQGGNEKLFF
TRBV5-5	NA	NA	TRBJ2-3	TGTGCCAGCAGCTTGGGATGGCGGTCCACAGATACGCAGTATTTT	CASSLGWRSTDTQYF
TRBV3-1/TRBV3-2	NA	NA	TRBJ1-6	TGTGCCAGCAAAATCGGGGCACTCTCCTATAATTCACCCCTCCACTTT	CASKIGALSYNSPLHF
TRBV27	NA	TRBD1	TRBJ1-2	TGTGCCAGCAACTCCAGGGGGGGAGGGTTCGGTGGCTACACCTTC	CASNSRGGGFGGYTF
TRBV10-1	NA	NA	TRBJ2-3	TGCGCCACGTCCCAAGGGAGCACAGATACGCAGTATTTT	CATSQGSTDTQYF
TRBV6-2/TRBV6-3	NA	NA	TRBJ2-3	TGTGCCAGCAGCGGGGCAGATACGCAGTATTTT	CASSGADTQYF
TRBV12-3/TRBV12-4	few	TRBD1	TRBJ1-2	TGTGCCAGCAGTCAGGGACAGGGAGTTGGCTACACCTTC	CASSQGQGVGYTF
TRBV11-2	NA	NA	TRBJ2-2	TGTGCCAGCACCTTTACACTGAACACCGGGGAGCTGTTTTTT	CASTFTLNTGELFF
TRBV25-1	few	NA	TRBJ2-1	TGTGCCAGCAGGGGGTCCGACGGTCGTAATGAGCAGTTCTTC	CASRGSDGRNEQFF
TRBV30	NA	NA	TRBJ1-3	TGTGCCTGGAGTGTTCCAGGGCTCTCTGGAAACACCATATATTTT	CAWSVPGLSGNTIYF
TRBV2	few	NA	TRBJ2-2	TGTGCCAGCAGTAATACCGGGTGGACCGGGGAGCTGTTTTTT	CASSNTGWTGELFF
TRBV6-5	NA	TRBD1	TRBJ2-5	TGTGCCAGTCATAACAGGGGCCGGGAGACCCAGTACTTC	CASHNRGRETQYF
TRBV6-1	few	NA	TRBJ1-6	TGTGCCAGCAGTGATACGGGATCACTCCACTTT	CASSDTGSLHF
TRBV2	NA	TRBD1	TRBJ1-1	TGTGCCAGCAGCAACAGGGGGATCACTGAAGCTTTCTTT	CASSNRGITEAFF
TRBV19	NA	NA	TRBJ2-3	TGTGCCAGTAATCTCGTGGGGCGGGCCACAGATACGCAGTATTTT	CASNLVGRATDTQYF
TRBV24-1	few	NA	TRBJ1-2	TGTGCCACCAGTGATAGGGGGATAAACTATGGCTACACCTTC	CATSDRGINYGYTF
TRBV4-1	NA	NA	TRBJ2-3	TGCGCCAGCAGCCAAGAGCGTTATACGCAGTATTTT	CASSQERYTQYF
TRBV5-1	NA	TRBD1	TRBJ1-6	TGCGCCAGCAGCTTACAGCAGGGGGACACTTCACCCCTCCACTTT	CASSLQQGDTSPLHF
TRBV20-1	few	NA	TRBJ1-1	TGCAGTGCTAGAGGGAACACTGAAGCTTTCTTT	CSARGNTEAFF
TRBV13	once	NA	TRBJ2-3	TGTGCCAGCAGCTACCGACAGAGCACAGATACGCAGTATTTT	CASSYRQSTDTQYF
TRBV28	NA	NA	TRBJ2-6	TGTGCCAGCAGTTTAGAACTGAGAGGGGCCAACGTCCTGACTTTC	CASSLELRGANVLTF
TRBV4-2	NA	TRBD1	TRBJ2-5	TGTGCCAGCAGCCAAGCTACAGGGGGCAATCTAGGAGAGACCCAGTACTTC	CASSQATGGNLGETQYF
TRBV4-3	NA	TRBD2	TRBJ2-4	TGCGCCAGCAGCCAAGTCCCCCCGGCGGGGGGTGGGGGAAACATTCAGTACTTC	CASSQVPPAGGGGNIQYF
TRBV7-3	NA	NA	TRBJ2-5	TGTGCCAGCAGCTTCTCAGGGACTGAGACCCAGTACTTC	CASSFSGTETQYF
TRBV30	NA	NA	TRBJ1-5	TGTGCCTGGGCGGGGTTCGGTCAGCCCCAGCATTTT	CAWAGFGQPQHF
TRBV11-2	few	NA	TRBJ2-2	TGTGCCAGCAGCGAACTCGGCACCGGGGAGCTGTTTTTT	CASSELGTGELFF
TRBV18	NA	NA	TRBJ2-2	TGTGCCAGCTCACCCCCCACCGGGGAGCTGTTTTTT	CASSPPTGELFF